This T cell receptor beta chain was obtained from a study of T cell repertoires and Cas9 in healthy adults. Profiling relied on immunoSEQ multiplex PCR, and the TCRdb table lists in-frame clones only, not all of them. The sample lists 15,000 or so clones; around 90% were seen once. CDR1 and CDR2 from the germline V gene are LGHNA and YNFKEQ. V was clipped by 4 bases and J by 0 bases; unmatched bases: 4. This CDR3 comprises 15 residues. The J gene is TRBJ2-3, the V gene TRBV4-2, with TRBD2 identical over 7 bases. This TCR was recovered from a human donor in good health. The sample consisted of Tregs (CD4+, CD25+, CD127-, CD137-, CD154-) from PBMCs; culture status not recorded. The CDR3 sequence is CASSPWGGSTDTQYF. Written as DNA, the CDR3 is TGTGCCAGCAGCCCCTGGGGGGGGAGCACAGATACGCAGTATTTT.